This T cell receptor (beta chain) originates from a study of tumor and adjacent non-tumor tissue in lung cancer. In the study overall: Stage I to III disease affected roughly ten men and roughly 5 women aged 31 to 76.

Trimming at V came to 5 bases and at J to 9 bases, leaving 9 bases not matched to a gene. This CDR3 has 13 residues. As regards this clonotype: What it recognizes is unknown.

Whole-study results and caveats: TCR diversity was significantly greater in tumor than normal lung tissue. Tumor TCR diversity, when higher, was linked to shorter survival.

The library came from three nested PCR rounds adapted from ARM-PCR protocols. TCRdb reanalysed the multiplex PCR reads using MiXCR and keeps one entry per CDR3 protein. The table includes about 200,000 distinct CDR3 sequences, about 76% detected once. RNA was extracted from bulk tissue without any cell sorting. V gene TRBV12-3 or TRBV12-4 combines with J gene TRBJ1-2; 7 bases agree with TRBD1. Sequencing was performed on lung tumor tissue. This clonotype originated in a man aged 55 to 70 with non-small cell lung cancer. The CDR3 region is CASSLTGYGSYTF. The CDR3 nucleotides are TGTGCCAGCAGTCTGACAGGGTATGGGAGCTACACCTTC.